The next 21 T cell receptor beta chains were all read from a single sample in a study of preoperative IRX-2 immunotherapy in early breast cancer. Documented treatment: preoperative locoregional IRX-2 cytokine immunotherapy. TCRdb's copy holds only in-frame clones and misses some; the assay was immunoSEQ multiplex PCR. This table has tens of thousands of clones, nearly 95% appearing once. Sampling was done from a patient treated with IRX-2 immunotherapy. The receptors were gathered from a human donor with breast cancer.

This sequence joins TRBV19 and TRBJ2-1; 7 bases are a match to TRBD1. Unmatched junction bases numbered 8, after V lost 3 bases and J lost 0 bases. The CDR3 runs 17 residues. Germline assignment: CDR1 LNHDA and CDR2 SQIVND (reference sequence). Written as DNA, the CDR3 is TGTGCCAGTAGTATTGCGGACAGGCCACGCTCCTACAATGAGCAGTTCTTC. Amino acid sequence: CASSIADRPRSYNEQFF.

The chain recombines TRBV20-1 with TRBJ2-1; TRBD2 matches 8 bases. CDR3 size: 11 residues. CDR1 and CDR2 (germline): DFQATT, SNEGSKA (reference sequence). Losses at the gene ends were 3 bases for V and 16 bases for J; bases not matched to a gene: 8. This chain's CDR3 is CSASLGTRHFF. The CDR3 DNA sequence: TGCAGTGCTAGCCTCGGGACTAGGCATTTCTTC.

V usage is TRBV11-2 and J usage is TRBJ2-7; 11 bases match TRBD2. Trimming removed 1 base from V and 7 bases from J; junction bases left unmatched: 3. The CDR3 spans 14 residues. In germline, CDR1 is SGHAT, CDR2 FQNNGV. The CDR3 reads CASSLGPSGGEQYF. The CDR3 nucleotides read TGTGCCAGCAGCTTAGGTCCTAGCGGGGGGGAGCAGTACTTC.

The chain combines TRBV2 with TRBJ2-3; 13 bases map to TRBD2. Germline CDR1 is SNHLY and CDR2 is FYNNEI. CDR3 size: 19 residues. V shed 3 bases and J 2 bases; nucleotides not matched to a gene: 11. As DNA, the CDR3 is TGTGCCAGCAGTGAGAGGGGGAGGACTAGCGGGGGATTCACAGATACGCAGTATTTT. It is translated as CASSERGRTSGGFTDTQYF. The whole variable domain, filled in from reference TRBV2 and TRBJ2-3, reads EPEVTQTPSHQVTQMGQEVILRCVPISNHLYFYWYRQILGQKVEFLVSFYNNEISEKSEIFDDQFSVERPDGSNFTLKIRSTKLEDSAMYFCASSERGRTSGGFTDTQYFGPGTRLTVL.

The chain has TRBV18 and TRBJ2-7; 13 nucleotides agree with TRBD2. J lost 4 bases, V lost 4 bases, and 4 bases had no gene match. Germline assignment: CDR1 KGHSH and CDR2 LQKENI. The CDR3 is 15 residues long. The DNA for the CDR3 is TGTGCCAGCTCACGTGGGACTAGCGGGACTTACGAGCAGTACTTC. This encodes CASSRGTSGTYEQYF.

This clone showed up just once. The V and J genes are TRBV6-5 and TRBJ1-2, with D hard to call. Germline V gives CDR1 MNHEY, CDR2 SVGAGI. The length of the CDR3 is 13 residues. Between the trimmed V and J ends, which lost 0 bases and 5 bases, there was a span of 7 bases. The CDR3 spells CASSYSSEYGYTF. The CDR3 DNA reads TGTGCCAGCAGTTACTCTTCGGAGTATGGCTACACCTTC.

This sequence joins TRBV2 and TRBJ2-1, with 7 bases fitting TRBD2. CDR1 is SNHLY, CDR2 FYNNEI, per germline. Trimming cost V 7 bases and J 0 bases; bases outside gene matches: 3. The CDR3 is 14 residues long. CDR3 sequence: CASTGGSSYNEQFF. CDR3 coding DNA: TGTGCCAGCACCGGGGGGAGCTCCTACAATGAGCAGTTCTTC. Filled out from reference TRBV2 and TRBJ2-1, the complete variable domain reads EPEVTQTPSHQVTQMGQEVILRCVPISNHLYFYWYRQILGQKVEFLVSFYNNEISEKSEIFDDQFSVERPDGSNFTLKIRSTKLEDSAMYFCASTGGSSYNEQFFGPGTRLTVL.

This chain links TRBV28 with TRBJ2-2; no clear D gene. The CDR3 runs 13 residues. V lost 6 bases, J lost 6 bases, and 11 bases lay in between. The V gene's germline CDR1 is MDHEN and CDR2 SYDVKM. The CDR3 sequence: CASRLQIPGELFF. The CDR3 bases are TGTGCCAGCAGACTACAGATCCCCGGGGAGCTGTTTTTT.

This clone was picked up one time. V usage is TRBV7-9 and J usage is TRBJ2-7, with D maybe TRBD2 (5 bases). The V end lost 1 base, the J end lost 5 bases, and 15 bases lay between the germline ends. The CDR3 extends over 15 amino acids. The germline V gene encodes CDR1 SEHNR and CDR2 FQNEAQ (reference sequence). The chain's CDR3 is CASSLDFRGTHEQYF. The CDR3 nucleotides are TGTGCCAGCAGCTTAGACTTTCGGGGAACCCACGAGCAGTACTTC.

V and J are TRBV7-9 and TRBJ1-1, with 8 bases lining up with TRBD1. Trimming at V came to 6 bases and at J to 1 base, leaving 4 bases not matched to a gene. The CDR3 covers 14 residues. Germline assignment: CDR1 SEHNR and CDR2 FQNEAQ (reference sequence). This chain's CDR3 is CASRLGQGNTEAFF. The CDR3 DNA reads as TGTGCCAGCAGGCTAGGACAGGGGAACACTGAAGCTTTCTTT.

This chain uses TRBV18 with TRBJ1-2; D unclear. Per germline, CDR1 KGHSH and CDR2 LQKENI. The CDR3 spans 15 residues. V lost 3 bases, J lost 4 bases, and 15 bases lay in between. CDR3 coding DNA: TGTGCCAGCTCACCTCGCGGAGCGTGGGGCTATGGCTACACCTTC. This encodes CASSPRGAWGYGYTF.

V is TRBV10-2 and J is TRBJ2-3; D is unclear. V lost 5 bases, J lost 2 bases, and 2 bases lay in between. The CDR3 is 11 residues long. CDR1 and CDR2 (germline): WSHSY, SAAADI. The CDR3 spells CASSLTDTQYF. The CDR3 DNA reads as TGCGCCAGCAGTCTCACAGATACGCAGTATTTT.

The chain employs TRBV2 and TRBJ2-7; unclear D gene. V was pared by 6 bases and J by 0 bases, with 6 bases between. The CDR3 totals 12 residues. Germline V CDR1 and CDR2: SNHLY, FYNNEI. Here the CDR3 DNA reads TGTGCCAGCAGGGTTAGCTCCTACGAGCAGTACTTC. Residues: CASRVSSYEQYF.

The chain uses TRBV25-1 and TRBJ2-7, with D unclear. Germline loops: CDR1 MGHDK, CDR2 SYGVNS. Trimming removed 4 bases from V and 2 bases from J, with 3 bases in between. CDR3 size: 11 residues. The CDR3 protein is CASSGPYEQYF. CDR3 DNA: TGTGCCAGCAGTGGCCCCTACGAGCAGTACTTC.

This clone appeared a single time. The chain recombines TRBV7-3 with TRBJ2-3, with 7 nucleotides matching TRBD1. CDR3 length: 17 residues. Per germline, CDR1 SGHTA and CDR2 FQGTGA. V gave up 0 bases and J gave up 2 bases; unmatched junction bases: 8. CDR3 bases: TGTGCCAGCAGCTTAACAGGGGGCCCACCGTTCACAGATACGCAGTATTTT. Encoded protein: CASSLTGGPPFTDTQYF.

The chain combines TRBV5-6 with TRBJ2-5; no definite D call. CDR1 and CDR2 from the germline V gene are SGHDT and YYEEEE. V shed 1 base and J shed 7 bases, with 17 bases lying between them. The CDR3 covers 15 residues. The CDR3 reads CASSLRPGRPATQYF. In DNA form, the CDR3 reads TGTGCCAGCAGCTTGCGTCCGGGCCGCCCCGCGACCCAGTACTTC.

The chain joins TRBV29-1 to TRBJ2-1; possibly TRBD1 or TRBD2 for D (6 bases each). Germline lookup yields CDR1 SQVTM and CDR2 ANQGSEA. This CDR3 region has 14 residues. The V and J ends lost 6 bases and 2 bases respectively, with 14 bases between them. CDR3 in DNA: TGCAGCGTAGTGATAAGGGGGGCCTACAATGAGCAGTTCTTC. This codes for CSVVIRGAYNEQFF.

The chain has TRBV20-1 and TRBJ1-1, with unresolved D. The V gene's germline CDR1 is DFQATT and CDR2 SNEGSKA (reference sequence). V was pared by 2 bases and J by 5 bases, with 6 bases between. CDR3 length: 11 residues. The CDR3 loop reads CSARMGTEAFF. Written as DNA, the CDR3 is TGCAGTGCTAGAATGGGGACTGAAGCTTTCTTT.

The J gene is TRBJ2-7, the V gene TRBV6-5; 11 bases line up with TRBD1. V lost 2 bases, J lost 5 bases, and 5 bases stayed unmatched. The CDR3 extends over 15 amino acids. Germline-derived CDR1 and CDR2 are MNHEY and SVGAGI. The CDR3 sequence: CASSYRDRGFNEQYF. CDR3 in DNA: TGTGCCAGCAGTTACCGGGACAGGGGGTTCAACGAGCAGTACTTC.

The gene calls are TRBV7-9 and TRBJ2-6, with D uncertain. The CDR3 covers 13 residues. The V gene's germline CDR1 is SEHNR and CDR2 FQNEAQ (reference sequence). Trimming pared 6 bases from V and 1 base from J, leaving 4 bases between. CDR3 region: CASSKSGANVLTF. The CDR3 region has the DNA TGTGCCAGCAGTAAATCTGGGGCCAACGTCCTGACTTTC.

The V and J genes are TRBV19 and TRBJ2-7, with 7 bases that match TRBD1. Germline V gene sequence: CDR1 LNHDA, CDR2 SQIVND (reference sequence). V lost 2 bases to trimming and J lost 5 bases; unmatched junction nucleotides: 6. This CDR3 region has 14 residues. CDR3 loop: CASSISTGPNEQYF. CDR3 nucleotides: TGTGCCAGTAGTATATCGACAGGGCCCAACGAGCAGTACTTC.